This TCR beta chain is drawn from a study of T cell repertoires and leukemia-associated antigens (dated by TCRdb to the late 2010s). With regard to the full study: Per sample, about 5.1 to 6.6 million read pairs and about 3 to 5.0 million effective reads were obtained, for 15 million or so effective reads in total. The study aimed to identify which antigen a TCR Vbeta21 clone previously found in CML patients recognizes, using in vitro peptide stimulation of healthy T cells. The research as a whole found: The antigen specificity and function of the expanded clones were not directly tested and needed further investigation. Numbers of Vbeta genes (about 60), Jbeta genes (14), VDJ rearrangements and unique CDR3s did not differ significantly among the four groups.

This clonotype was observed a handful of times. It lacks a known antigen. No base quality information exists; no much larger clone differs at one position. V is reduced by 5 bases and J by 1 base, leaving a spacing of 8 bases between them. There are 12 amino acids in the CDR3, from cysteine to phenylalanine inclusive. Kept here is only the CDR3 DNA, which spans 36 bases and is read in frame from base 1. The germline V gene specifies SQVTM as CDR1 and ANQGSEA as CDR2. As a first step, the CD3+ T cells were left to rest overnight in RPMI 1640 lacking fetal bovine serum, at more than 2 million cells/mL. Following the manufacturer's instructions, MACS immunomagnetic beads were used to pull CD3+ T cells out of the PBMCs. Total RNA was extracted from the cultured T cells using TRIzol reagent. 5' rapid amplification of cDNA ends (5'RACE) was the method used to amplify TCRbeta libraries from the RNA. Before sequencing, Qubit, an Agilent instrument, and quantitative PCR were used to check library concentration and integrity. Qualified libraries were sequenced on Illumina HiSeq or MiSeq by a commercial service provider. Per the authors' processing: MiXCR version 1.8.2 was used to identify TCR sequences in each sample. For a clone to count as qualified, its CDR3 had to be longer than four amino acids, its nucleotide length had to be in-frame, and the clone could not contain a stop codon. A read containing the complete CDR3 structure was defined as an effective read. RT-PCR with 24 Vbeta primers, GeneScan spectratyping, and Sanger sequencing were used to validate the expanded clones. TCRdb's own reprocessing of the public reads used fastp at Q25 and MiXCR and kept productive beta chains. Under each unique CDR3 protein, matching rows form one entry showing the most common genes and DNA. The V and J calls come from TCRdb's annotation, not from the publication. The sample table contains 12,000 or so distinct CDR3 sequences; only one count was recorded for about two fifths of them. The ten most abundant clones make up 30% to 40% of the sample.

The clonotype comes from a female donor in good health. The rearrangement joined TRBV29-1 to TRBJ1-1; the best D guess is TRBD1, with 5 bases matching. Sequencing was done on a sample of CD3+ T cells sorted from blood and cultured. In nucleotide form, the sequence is TGCAGCGTTCGTCAGGGGAACACTGAAGCTTTCTTT. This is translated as CSVRQGNTEAFF.